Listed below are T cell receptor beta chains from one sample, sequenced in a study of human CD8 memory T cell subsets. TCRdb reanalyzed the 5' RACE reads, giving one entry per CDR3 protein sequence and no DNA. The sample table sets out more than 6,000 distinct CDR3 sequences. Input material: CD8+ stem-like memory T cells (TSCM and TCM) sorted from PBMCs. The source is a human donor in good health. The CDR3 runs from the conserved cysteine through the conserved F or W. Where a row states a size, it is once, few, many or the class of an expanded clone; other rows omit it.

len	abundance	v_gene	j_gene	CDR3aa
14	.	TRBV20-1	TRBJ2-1	CSALTSGSLNEQFF
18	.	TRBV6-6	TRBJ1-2	CASSPSRAEKPYNYGYTF
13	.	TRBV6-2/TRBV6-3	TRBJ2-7	CASGGHISYEQYF
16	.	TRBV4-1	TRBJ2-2	CASSPSSGGAAGELFF
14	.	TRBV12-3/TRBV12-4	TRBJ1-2	CASSSLGQGSGYTF
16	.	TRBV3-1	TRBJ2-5	CASSQTSGGALETQYF
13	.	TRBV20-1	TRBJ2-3	CSAVGGSTDTQYF
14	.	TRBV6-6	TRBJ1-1	CASSYPGPLREAFF
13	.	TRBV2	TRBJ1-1	CASTQSGPLEAFF
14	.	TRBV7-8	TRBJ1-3	CASSLGTSGNTIYF
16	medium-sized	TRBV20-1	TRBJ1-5	CSARDQEEYSNQPQHF
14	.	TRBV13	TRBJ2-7	CASSLGTASPEQYF
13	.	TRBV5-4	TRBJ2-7	CASRSSPGLEQYF
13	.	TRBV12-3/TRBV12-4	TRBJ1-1	CASSPRRNTEAFF
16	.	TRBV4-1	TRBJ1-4	CASSQEVGSSNEKLFF
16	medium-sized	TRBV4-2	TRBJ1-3	CASSQDQGASGNTIYF
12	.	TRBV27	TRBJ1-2	CASSPSGEGYTF
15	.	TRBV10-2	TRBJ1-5	CASSRATYGNQPQHF
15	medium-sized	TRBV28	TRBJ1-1	CASSSRTLLNTEAFF
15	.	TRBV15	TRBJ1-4	CATSRGVRGGEKLFF
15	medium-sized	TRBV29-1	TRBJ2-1	CSVGGGTLASNEQFF